This T cell receptor beta chain is drawn from a study of blood T cell repertoires in COVID-19. Study in general: COVID-19 samples, acute and convalescent, were from the United States, Italy and Spain. T cells, B-cell-depleted T cells, or PBMCs supplied cDNA or gDNA.

Trimming took 4 bases from V and 2 from J, leaving 6 bases between them. The CDR3 loop spans 13 amino acids. CDR1 and CDR2 (germline): SNHLY, FYNNEI. Sequenced by immunoSEQ multiplex PCR; TCRdb stores in-frame clones only, minus some. The sample contains 150,000 to 200,000 clones, over 75% of which appear only once. The clonotype was recovered from a woman older than 75 with active or convalescent COVID-19. This chain connects TRBV2 to TRBJ1-3, with D hard to call. Sequencing was carried out using peripheral blood. DNA for the CDR3: TGTGCCAGCAGTGGCGGTGCTGGAAACACCATATATTTT. It is translated as CASSGGAGNTIYF.